Below are 15 T cell receptor beta chains sequenced from a single sample in a study of shared clonotypes between healthy human individuals. The table came from immunoSEQ multiplex PCR; TCRdb's copy has only in-frame clones and leaves some out. This sample has roughly 700,000 clones; 74% occur once, and the top ten carry approximately 1.8%. The specimen sequenced was memory CD4+ T cells sorted from blood. As to subset: CD45RA-negative fraction. The receptors here all came from a woman younger than 45 in good health.

The V and J genes are TRBV11-3 and TRBJ2-2; TRBD1 aligns across 9 bases. V shed 0 bases and J 6 bases; nucleotides not matched to a gene: 8. The germline CDR1 and CDR2 sequences are SGHNT and YENEEA. CDR3 size: 17 residues. CDR3 DNA sequence: TGTGCCAGCAGCTTAGATAAACAGGGGGCGCCGGCCGGGGAGCTGTTTTTT. Amino acids: CASSLDKQGAPAGELFF.

The chain employs TRBV29-1 and TRBJ2-7; a weak D match, TRBD1 (6 bases). Trimming shortened V by 0 bases and J by 3 bases, and 15 bases separated the two germline ends. The V gene's germline CDR1 is SQVTM and CDR2 ANQGSEA. The CDR3 totals 15 residues. CDR3 residues: CSVEDSGHEFYEQYF. For the CDR3, the DNA is TGCAGCGTTGAAGATTCGGGACACGAGTTCTACGAGCAGTACTTC.

For this clone: At the DNA level, this CDR3 is encoded by other sequences in the same sample as well. The chain is built from TRBV7-6 and TRBJ2-5; 15 bases map to TRBD2. V lost 3 bases to trimming and J lost 3 bases; unmatched junction nucleotides: 2. Germline V gives CDR1 SGHVS, CDR2 FNYEAQ. This CDR3 is 16 amino acids long. The CDR3 DNA follows: TGTGCCAGCAGCTTGGGACTAGCGGGAGGAGAAGAGACCCAGTACTTC. As protein: CASSLGLAGGEETQYF.

The V gene is TRBV6-5, the J gene TRBJ1-4; D ambiguous. This CDR3 contains 13 residues. In germline, CDR1 is MNHEY, CDR2 SVGAGI. V shed 7 bases and J shed 8 bases, with 14 bases lying between them. DNA for the CDR3: TGTGCCAGCACCCAGCCCGGTTCAGAAAAACTGTTTTTT. This gives the protein CASTQPGSEKLFF.

This sequence joins TRBV9 and TRBJ2-1; 8 bases are shared with TRBD1. From germline, CDR1 is SGDLS and CDR2 YYNGEE. The CDR3 sequence is 15 residues long. Trimming at V came to 4 bases and at J to 0 bases, leaving 3 bases not matched to a gene. The chain's CDR3 is CASSLDRGSYNEQFF. The CDR3 nucleotides read TGTGCCAGCAGCCTCGACAGGGGCTCCTACAATGAGCAGTTCTTC.

This sequence joins TRBV7-3 and TRBJ2-6; tentatively, D is TRBD1 (6 bases). The CDR3 sequence is 16 residues long. Germline CDR1 reads SGHTA; CDR2 reads FQGTGA. The V gene lost 4 bases and the J gene lost 2 bases, with 12 bases spanning the gap. CDR3 protein: CASSSNTGTGANVLTF. The CDR3 DNA sequence: TGTGCCAGCAGCTCGAACACAGGGACTGGGGCCAACGTCCTGACTTTC.

V usage is TRBV6-6 and J usage is TRBJ2-1, with TRBD2 matching 7 bases. The length of the CDR3 is 15 residues. From germline, CDR1 is MNHNY and CDR2 SVGAGI (reference sequence). Trimming took 6 bases from V and 4 from J; bases not matched to a gene: 9. The CDR3 sequence: CASRGLDRAYNEQFF. The CDR3 DNA sequence: TGTGCCAGCAGAGGACTAGACCGAGCGTACAATGAGCAGTTCTTC.

The V gene is TRBV7-9, the J gene TRBJ2-3; TRBD1 is a possible D gene (6 bases). V was cut by 5 bases and J by 0 bases, with 12 bases left in between. The CDR3 is made up of 15 amino acids. Germline CDR1 reads SEHNR; CDR2 reads FQNEAQ (reference sequence). The CDR3 DNA reads TGTGCCAGCAGCCCCAGGACAGCCAGCACAGATACGCAGTATTTT. This translates into CASSPRTASTDTQYF.

This clone was counted only a few times. The chain uses TRBV4-1 and TRBJ1-3; 9 nucleotides align to TRBD1. Unmatched junction bases numbered 7, after V lost 4 bases and J lost 3 bases. Germline CDR1 MGHRA, CDR2 YSYEKL. The CDR3 extends over 16 amino acids. CDR3 region: CASSLHGTGIGNTIYF. DNA of the CDR3: TGCGCCAGCAGCCTCCACGGGACAGGGATTGGAAACACCATATATTTT.

The V gene is TRBV2, the J gene TRBJ1-1, with D hard to call. This CDR3 is built from 16 residues. The germline gives CDR1 SNHLY, CDR2 FYNNEI. V was shortened by 5 bases and J by 0 bases, with 16 bases between the two germline ends. CDR3 nucleotides: TGTGCCAGCAGTCATCCGGGCCGTTCAATGAACACTGAAGCTTTCTTT. It yields the protein CASSHPGRSMNTEAFF.

This clone was detected once. In DNA form, the CDR3 reads TGCAGCGGTCTAGCGGGAGCGGGCGCAGATACGCAGTATTTT. Encoded protein: CSGLAGAGADTQYF. The chain recombines TRBV29-1 with TRBJ2-3; 10 bases are a match to TRBD2. The V gene's germline CDR1 is SQVTM and CDR2 ANQGSEA. V lost 7 bases, J lost 4 bases, and 8 bases stayed unmatched. This CDR3 region has 14 residues.

The chain recombines TRBV27 with TRBJ2-7; 10 nucleotides align to TRBD2. This CDR3 spans 17 amino acids. The ends lost 5 bases at V and 6 bases at J; junction bases unmatched: 16. CDR1 and CDR2 from the germline V gene are MNHEY and SMNVEV (reference sequence). The CDR3 protein is CASSGGSLAGAESEQYF. The CDR3 region has the DNA TGTGCCAGCAGTGGCGGATCCCTAGCGGGAGCAGAAAGCGAGCAGTACTTC.

V usage is TRBV6-6 and J usage is TRBJ2-5; 12 bases match TRBD2. CDR3 length: 14 residues. V was clipped by 7 bases and J by 4 bases; unmatched bases: 4. In germline, CDR1 is MNHNY, CDR2 SVGAGI (reference sequence). The CDR3 bases are TGTGCCAGCACCGGACTAGCGGGAACAGAGACCCAGTACTTC. Protein sequence: CASTGLAGTETQYF.

The genes are TRBV27 and TRBJ2-5; tentatively, D is TRBD1 (6 bases). The germline V gene has CDR1 MNHEY and CDR2 SMNVEV (reference sequence). With 4 bases removed from V and 5 bases from J, the gap between germline ends came to 14 bases. This CDR3 comprises 14 residues. CDR3 amino acids: CASSSRTDLETQYF. In DNA form, the CDR3 reads TGTGCCAGCAGTTCCCGGACAGATTTGGAGACCCAGTACTTC.

The V gene is TRBV5-4, the J gene TRBJ2-3; 7 nucleotides agree with TRBD2. This CDR3 has 16 amino acids. Unmatched junction bases numbered 8, after V lost 2 bases and J lost 2 bases. CDR1 SGHNT and CDR2 YYREEE come from the germline V gene (reference sequence). The CDR3 region has the DNA TGTGCCAGCAGCTTTGTCGGGAGGTACAACACAGATACGCAGTATTTT. It is translated as CASSFVGRYNTDTQYF. The complete variable domain, with remaining parts taken from reference TRBV5-4 and TRBJ2-3, reads ETGVTQSPTHLIKTRGQQVTLRCSSQSGHNTVSWYQQALGQGPQFIFQYYREEENGRGNFPPRFSGLQFPNYSSELNVNALELDDSALYLCASSFVGRYNTDTQYFGPGTRLTVL.